This TCR beta chain was retrieved from a study of T cells in localized non-small cell lung cancer. Overall study findings and caveats: Analysis by sequencing included only one tumor region, so heterogeneity remains possible.

The CDR3 is 17 residues long. Trimming stripped 2 bases from V and 6 bases from J, with 22 bases between. CDR1 and CDR2 (germline): MNHEY, SMNVEV (reference sequence). Data came from immunoSEQ multiplex PCR; TCRdb stores just in-frame clones and leaves some out. The sample shows about 19,000 clones, roughly 84% of them seen only once. As to this clone: What it binds is not known.

Sample: peripheral blood, taken before any cancer treatment. The TCR comes from a man aged 35-69 years with stage I lung adenocarcinoma. The chain couples TRBV27 to TRBJ1-2; weak D call: TRBD1 (6 bases). In DNA, the CDR3 is TGTGCCAGCAGTTTAAGGGCTCAGGGGTCACTGGTTAATGGCTACACCTTC. This sequence encodes CASSLRAQGSLVNGYTF.